The present TCR beta chain was sequenced within a study of blood T cell repertoires in COVID-19. The overall study: Acute and convalescent COVID-19 specimens originated in the United States, Italy and Spain. PBMCs, B-cell-depleted T cells, or T cells were the source of the cDNA or gDNA that made up the material.

Profiling relied on immunoSEQ multiplex PCR, and the TCRdb table lists in-frame clones only, not all of them. The sample carries roughly 250,000 clones, roughly nine tenths recorded once. Participants spanned ages roughly 18 to 95 years and resided in 20 to 25 US areas. Participants had their cohort set by participant-reported clinical history. The CDR3 spans 16 residues. This receptor was obtained from a woman under 40 with acute COVID-19. The sequenced sample was PBMCs or T cells enriched from blood (not recorded which). This sequence joins TRBV21-1 and TRBJ2-1; the table's D call, TRBD2, was not checked against the DNA. TRBV21-1 has pseudogene status. The CDR3 DNA sequence: TGTGCCAGCAGCAAAAAAAGAGCGGGGGGGATCAATGAGCAGTTCTTC. Translating gives CASSKKRAGGINEQFF.